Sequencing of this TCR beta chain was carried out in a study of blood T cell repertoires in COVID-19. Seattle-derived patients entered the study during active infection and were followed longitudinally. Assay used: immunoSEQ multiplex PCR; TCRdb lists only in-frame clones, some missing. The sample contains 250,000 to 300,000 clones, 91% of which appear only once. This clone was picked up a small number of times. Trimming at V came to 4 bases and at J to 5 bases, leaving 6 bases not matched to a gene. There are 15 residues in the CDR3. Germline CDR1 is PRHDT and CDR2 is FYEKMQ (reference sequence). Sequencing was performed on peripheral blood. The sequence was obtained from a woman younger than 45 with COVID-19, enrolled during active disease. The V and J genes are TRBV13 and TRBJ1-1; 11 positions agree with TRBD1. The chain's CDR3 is CASSSADRGRTEAFF. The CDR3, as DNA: TGTGCCAGCAGCTCTGCGGACAGGGGGCGGACTGAAGCTTTCTTT.